This T cell receptor beta chain was captured in a study of T cell repertoires in cytomegalovirus infection. Overall study: Public TCR beta signatures indicated both CMV infection and matching HLA type. The study's findings and limits: Public TCR beta family frequency separated CMV-and-HLA carriers, including in an independent cohort. Dominating the ex vivo response were HLA-C-restricted CMV-specific TCR beta clonotypes.

TCRdb itself ran the reads through MiXCR, one entry per CDR3 protein. Of around 300,000 distinct CDR3 sequences in the sample, about 25% are singletons; the top ten hold approximately 15%. The CDR3 contains 15 residues. The V gene end was trimmed by 1 base and the J gene end by 3 bases; junction bases not matched to a gene: 4. Germline V CDR1 and CDR2: SEHNR, FQNEAQ (reference sequence). The table lists this clonotype with a few counts. Its antigen remains unknown. Sequencing input: PBMCs. The TCR was taken from a human donor in good health (CMV status not recorded). Some clones in this sample may be carry-over from other donors' samples. The J gene is TRBJ2-7, the V gene TRBV7-9; 9 nucleotides align to TRBD1. The CDR3 DNA sequence: TGTGCCAGCAGCTTAGGGGACAGGGTGGGCTACGAGCAGTACTTC. Translated, it gives CASSLGDRVGYEQYF.